The 2 T cell receptor beta chains listed next were all sequenced from one sample in a study of cytomegalovirus exposure and HLA in healthy donors. Assay used: immunoSEQ multiplex PCR; TCRdb lists only in-frame clones, some missing. The profile shows 150,000 or so clones, roughly 80% of them singletons. The sequenced material came from PBMCs. Receptor source: a young man in good health and CMV-seropositive.

In DNA form, the CDR3 reads TGTGCCAGCAGCTCTCCAGCGGGGGGAAACACCGGGGAGCTGTTTTTT. Its translation is CASSSPAGGNTGELFF. The chain recombines TRBV7-9 with TRBJ2-2, with 9 bases identical to TRBD2. Germline CDR1 is SEHNR and CDR2 is FQNEAQ (reference sequence). With 4 bases clipped from V and 2 bases from J, the junction kept 5 bases outside the gene matches. The length of the CDR3 is 16 residues.

The V and J genes are TRBV9 and TRBJ2-5; TRBD2 aligns across 8 bases. The CDR3 is made up of 15 amino acids. The germline V gene encodes CDR1 SGDLS and CDR2 YYNGEE. V shed 6 bases and J 4 bases; nucleotides not matched to a gene: 11. CDR3 nucleotides: TGTGCCAGCAATGAAGGTGCGGGGGGCGGAGAGACCCAGTACTTC. It is translated as CASNEGAGGGETQYF.